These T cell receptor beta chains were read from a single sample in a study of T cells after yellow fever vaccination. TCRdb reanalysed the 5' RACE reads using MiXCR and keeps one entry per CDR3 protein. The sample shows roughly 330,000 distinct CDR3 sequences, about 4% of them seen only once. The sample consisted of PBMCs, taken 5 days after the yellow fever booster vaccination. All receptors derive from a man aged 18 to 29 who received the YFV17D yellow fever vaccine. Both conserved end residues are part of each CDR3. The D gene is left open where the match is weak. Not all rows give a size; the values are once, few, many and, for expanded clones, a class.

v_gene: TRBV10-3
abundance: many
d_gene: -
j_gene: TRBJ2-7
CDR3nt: TGTGCCATCAGTGAGTCGGTGGAGGGGACCTACGAGCAGTACTTC
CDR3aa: CAISESVEGTYEQYF

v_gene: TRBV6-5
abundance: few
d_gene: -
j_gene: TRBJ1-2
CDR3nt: TGTGCCAGCACCATTCGAGGGGGAGGAGGCTACACCTTC
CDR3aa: CASTIRGGGGYTF

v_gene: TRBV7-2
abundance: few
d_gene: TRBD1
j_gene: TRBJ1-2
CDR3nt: TGTGCCAGCAGTCGTCATCAGGGGGCGGACTATGGCTACACCTTC
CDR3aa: CASSRHQGADYGYTF

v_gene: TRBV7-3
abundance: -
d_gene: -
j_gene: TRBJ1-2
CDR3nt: TGTGCCAGCAGCTATCGAGAGGGCTATGGCTACACCTTC
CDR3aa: CASSYREGYGYTF

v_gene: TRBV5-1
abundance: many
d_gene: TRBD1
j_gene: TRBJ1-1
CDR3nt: TGCGCCAGCAGCCCTCTAACAGGGGTCGGCGCTGAAGCTTTCTTT
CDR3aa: CASSPLTGVGAEAFF

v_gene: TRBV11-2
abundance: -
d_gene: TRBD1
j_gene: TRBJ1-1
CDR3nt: TGTGCCAGCAGCTGGACAGGGTTTATGAACACTGAAGCTTTCTTT
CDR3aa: CASSWTGFMNTEAFF

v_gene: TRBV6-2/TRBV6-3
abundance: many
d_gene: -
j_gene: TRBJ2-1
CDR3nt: TGTGCCAGCAGTTACTCGTCGCAGAATGAGCAGTTCTTC
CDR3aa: CASSYSSQNEQFF

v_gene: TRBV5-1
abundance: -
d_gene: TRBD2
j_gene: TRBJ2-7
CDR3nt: TGCGCCAGCAAGTTTGGGGCTAGCGGTGAATACGAGCAGTACTTC
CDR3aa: CASKFGASGEYEQYF

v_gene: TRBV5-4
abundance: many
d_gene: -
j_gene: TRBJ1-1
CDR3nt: TGTGCCAGCAGCCCAGGGCAAGGGGGGACTGAAGCTTTCTTT
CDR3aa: CASSPGQGGTEAFF

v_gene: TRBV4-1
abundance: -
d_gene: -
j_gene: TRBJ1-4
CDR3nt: TGCGCCAGCAGGGAAGGCCGGCCGGCTAATGAAAAACTGTTTTTT
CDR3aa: CASREGRPANEKLFF

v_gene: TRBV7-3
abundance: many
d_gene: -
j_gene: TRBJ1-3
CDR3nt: TGTGCCAGCAGCTCCGGTTCCGGAAACACCATATATTTT
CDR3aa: CASSSGSGNTIYF

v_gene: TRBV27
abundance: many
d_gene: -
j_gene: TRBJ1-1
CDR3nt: TGTGCCAGCAGTTTAGGCCGTGAAGCTTTCTTT
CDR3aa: CASSLGREAFF

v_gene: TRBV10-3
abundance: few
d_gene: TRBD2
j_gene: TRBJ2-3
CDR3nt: TGTGCCATCAAGGAAGCGGGGGGGCTGAGTCGAGATACGCAGTATTTT
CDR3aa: CAIKEAGGLSRDTQYF

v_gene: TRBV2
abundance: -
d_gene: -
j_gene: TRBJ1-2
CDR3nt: TGTGCCAGCACCGGGGGGCGGATCTATGGCTACACCTTC
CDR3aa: CASTGGRIYGYTF

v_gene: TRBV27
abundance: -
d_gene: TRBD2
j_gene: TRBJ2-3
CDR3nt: TGTGCCAGCAGTTTAGAGGGGCGTAGCGGGGGGGCAGATACGCAGTATTTT
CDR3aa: CASSLEGRSGGADTQYF

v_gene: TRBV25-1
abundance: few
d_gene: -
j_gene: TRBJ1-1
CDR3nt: TGTGCCAGCAGTGTGCAACGGACCACTGAAGCTTTCTTT
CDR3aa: CASSVQRTTEAFF

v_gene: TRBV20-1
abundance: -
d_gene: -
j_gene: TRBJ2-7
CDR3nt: TGCAGTGCTGGGTGGAGGGGTAACGTGAGGTCCTACGAGCAGTACTTC
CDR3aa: CSAGWRGNVRSYEQYF

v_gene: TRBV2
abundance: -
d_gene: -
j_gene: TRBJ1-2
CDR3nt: TGTGCCAGCAAAGTTTTGGTGACCTGGGGCTACACCTTC
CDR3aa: CASKVLVTWGYTF

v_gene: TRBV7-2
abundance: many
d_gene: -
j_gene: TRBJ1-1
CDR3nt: TGTGCCAGCAGCTCTCGGGGCAGTTACACTGAAGCTTTCTTT
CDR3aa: CASSSRGSYTEAFF

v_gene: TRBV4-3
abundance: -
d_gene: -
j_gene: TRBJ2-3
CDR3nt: TGCGCCAGCAGCCAAGATCCAGGGATAGATACGCAGTATTTT
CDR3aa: CASSQDPGIDTQYF

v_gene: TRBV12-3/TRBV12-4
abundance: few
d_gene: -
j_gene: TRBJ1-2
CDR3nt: TGTGCCAGCAGGGGGGGACGGAACTATGGCTACACCTTC
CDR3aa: CASRGGRNYGYTF

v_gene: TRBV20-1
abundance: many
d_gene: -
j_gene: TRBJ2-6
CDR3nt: TGCAGTGCTAGTAACATACCTGGGGCCAACGTCCTGACTTTC
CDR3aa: CSASNIPGANVLTF

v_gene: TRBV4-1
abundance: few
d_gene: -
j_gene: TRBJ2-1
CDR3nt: TGCGCCAGCAGCGGCCGGGACCTCTTGGTCTATGAGCAGTTCTTC
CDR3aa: CASSGRDLLVYEQFF

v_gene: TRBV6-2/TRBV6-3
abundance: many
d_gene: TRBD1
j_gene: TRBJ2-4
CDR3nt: TGTGCCAGCAGTCCCAGGGGGCAATCTCCGCGGGCCAAAAACATTCAGTACTTC
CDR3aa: CASSPRGQSPRAKNIQYF

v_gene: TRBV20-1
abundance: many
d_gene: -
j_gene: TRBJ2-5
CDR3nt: TGCAGTGCCGGTCCGGGGCGGGAGACCCAGTACTTC
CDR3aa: CSAGPGRETQYF

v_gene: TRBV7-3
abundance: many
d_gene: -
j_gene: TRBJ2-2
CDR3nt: TGTGCCAGCAGCTTTGTGCATACTGGGAACACCGGGGAGCTGTTTTTT
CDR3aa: CASSFVHTGNTGELFF

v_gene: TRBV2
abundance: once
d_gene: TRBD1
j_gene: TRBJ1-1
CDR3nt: TGTGCCAGCAGTTCGACAGGGGGGGAAACTGAAGCTTTCTTT
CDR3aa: CASSSTGGETEAFF

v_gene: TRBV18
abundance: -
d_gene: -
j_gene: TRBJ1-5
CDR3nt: TGTGCCAGCTTGGAAGGACTCGATCAGCCCCAGCATTTT
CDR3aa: CASLEGLDQPQHF

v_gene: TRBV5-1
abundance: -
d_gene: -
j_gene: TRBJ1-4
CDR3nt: TGCGCCAGCAGAAGGGCCGGACTAAATGAAAAACTGTTTTTT
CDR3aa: CASRRAGLNEKLFF

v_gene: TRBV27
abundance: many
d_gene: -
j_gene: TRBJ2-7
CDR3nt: TGTGCCAGCAGTTTTCTTGGGGACGAGCAGTACTTC
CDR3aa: CASSFLGDEQYF

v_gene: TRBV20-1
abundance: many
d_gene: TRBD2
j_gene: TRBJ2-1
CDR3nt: TGCAGTGCTATGGTTGCGGGGGGTCCCAATGAGCAGTTCTTC
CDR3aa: CSAMVAGGPNEQFF

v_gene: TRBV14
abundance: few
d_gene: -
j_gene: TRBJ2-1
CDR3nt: TGTGCCAGCAGCCAAGACGGACGGACGAACTACAATGAGCAGTTCTTC
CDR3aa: CASSQDGRTNYNEQFF

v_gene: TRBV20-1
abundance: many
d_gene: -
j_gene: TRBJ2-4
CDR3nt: TGCAGTGCTAGAGATATGCGGCAAGGGGACATTCAGTACTTC
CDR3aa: CSARDMRQGDIQYF

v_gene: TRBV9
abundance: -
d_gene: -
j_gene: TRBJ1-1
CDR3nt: TGTGCCAGCAGCAGTCATAGTGGAGCAAACACTGAAGCTTTCTTT
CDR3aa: CASSSHSGANTEAFF

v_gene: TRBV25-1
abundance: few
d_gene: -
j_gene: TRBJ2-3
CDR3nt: TGTGCCAGCAGTGAGTTGAGCGGTACGCAGTATTTT
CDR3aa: CASSELSGTQYF

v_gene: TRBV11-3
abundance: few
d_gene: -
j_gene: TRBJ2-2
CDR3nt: TGTGCCAGCAGCTTATATAGGGCGAACACCGGGGAGCTGTTTTTT
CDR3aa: CASSLYRANTGELFF

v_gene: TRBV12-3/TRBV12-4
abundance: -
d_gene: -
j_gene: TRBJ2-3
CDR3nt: TGTGCCAGCACCATGTCCGGCACAGATACGCAGTATTTT
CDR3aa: CASTMSGTDTQYF

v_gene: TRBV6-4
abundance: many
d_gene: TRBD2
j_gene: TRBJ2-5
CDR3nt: TGTGCCAGCAGTCTTATAGCGGGGGCCGGGGAGACCCAGTACTTC
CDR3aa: CASSLIAGAGETQYF

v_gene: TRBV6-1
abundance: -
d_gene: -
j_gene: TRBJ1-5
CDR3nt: TGTGCCAGCAGTGAAGCGTCGGCAGGGCGTCAGCCCCAGCATTTT
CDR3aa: CASSEASAGRQPQHF

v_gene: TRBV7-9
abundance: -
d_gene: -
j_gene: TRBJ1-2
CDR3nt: TGTGCCAGCAGCTTAGCCCTCGGGGGCGACGGCTATGGCTACACCTTC
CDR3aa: CASSLALGGDGYGYTF

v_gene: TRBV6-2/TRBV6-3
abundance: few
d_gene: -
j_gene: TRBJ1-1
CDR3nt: TGTGCCAGCAGTCAACCCATTGTCCTGGGCACTGAAGCTTTCTTT
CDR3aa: CASSQPIVLGTEAFF

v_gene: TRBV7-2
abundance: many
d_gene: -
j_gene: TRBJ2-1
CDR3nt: TGTGCCAGCACCTCCGTGGGCCTTAAGCTTTACAATGAGCAGTTCTTC
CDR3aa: CASTSVGLKLYNEQFF

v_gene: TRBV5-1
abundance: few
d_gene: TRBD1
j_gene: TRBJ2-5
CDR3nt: TGCGCCAGCAGCCTGGGACAGGTCGGAGAGACCCAGTACTTC
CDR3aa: CASSLGQVGETQYF

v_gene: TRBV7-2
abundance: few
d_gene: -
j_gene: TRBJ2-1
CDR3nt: TGTGCCAGCAGCTCCACTAGCCTAAATGAGCAGTTCTTC
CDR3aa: CASSSTSLNEQFF

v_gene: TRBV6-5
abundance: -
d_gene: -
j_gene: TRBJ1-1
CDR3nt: TGTGCCAGCAGTTACTCGTGGGGGAACACTGAAGCTTTCTTT
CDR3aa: CASSYSWGNTEAFF

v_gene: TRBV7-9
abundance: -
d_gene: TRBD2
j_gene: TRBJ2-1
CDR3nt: TGTGCCAGCAGCCCGGCGGGACTACTCTACAATGAGCAGTTCTTC
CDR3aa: CASSPAGLLYNEQFF

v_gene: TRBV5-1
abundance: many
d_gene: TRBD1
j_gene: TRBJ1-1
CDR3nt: TGCGCCAGCAGCTTGGAGGGGACAGGGGGCACTGAAGCTTTCTTT
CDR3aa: CASSLEGTGGTEAFF

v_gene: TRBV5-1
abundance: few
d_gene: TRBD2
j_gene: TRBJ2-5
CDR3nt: TGCGCCAGTACGCGGGGGGCCTCCCAAGAGACCCAGTACTTC
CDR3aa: CASTRGASQETQYF

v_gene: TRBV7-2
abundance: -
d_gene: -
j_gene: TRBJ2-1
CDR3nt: TGTGCCAGCAGCGGACTCTCCTACAATGAGCAGTTCTTC
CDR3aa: CASSGLSYNEQFF

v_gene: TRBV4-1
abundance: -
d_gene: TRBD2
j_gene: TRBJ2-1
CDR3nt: TGCGCCAGCAGCCAAACCGTAGCGGGGGTAACTGTCAATGAGCAGTTCTTC
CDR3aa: CASSQTVAGVTVNEQFF

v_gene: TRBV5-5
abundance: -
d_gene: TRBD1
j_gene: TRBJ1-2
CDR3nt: TGTGCCAGCAGCTCGACAGGGACCCTTAATATCTATGGCTACACCTTC
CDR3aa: CASSSTGTLNIYGYTF

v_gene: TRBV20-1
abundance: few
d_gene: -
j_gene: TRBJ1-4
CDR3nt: TGCAGTGCTAGAGGGAGCGCAGGAGCAACTAATGAAAAACTGTTTTTT
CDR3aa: CSARGSAGATNEKLFF

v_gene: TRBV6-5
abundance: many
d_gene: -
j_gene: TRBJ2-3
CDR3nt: TGTGCCAGCAGTTCGGGGGATTATACGCAGTATTTT
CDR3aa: CASSSGDYTQYF

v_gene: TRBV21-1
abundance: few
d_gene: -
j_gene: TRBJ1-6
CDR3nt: TGTGCCAGCAGCAAAGCAAGAGATAATTCACCCCTCCACTTT
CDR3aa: CASSKARDNSPLHF

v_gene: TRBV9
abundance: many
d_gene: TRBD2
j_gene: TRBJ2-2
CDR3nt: TGTGCCAGCAGCGACGTAGCGGGGGCCTTCAACACCGGGGAGCTGTTTTTT
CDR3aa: CASSDVAGAFNTGELFF

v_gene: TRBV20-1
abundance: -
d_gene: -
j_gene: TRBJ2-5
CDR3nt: TGCAGTTCTCGGACTACAGAGACCCAGTACTTC
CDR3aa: CSSRTTETQYF

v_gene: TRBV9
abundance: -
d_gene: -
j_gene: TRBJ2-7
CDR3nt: TGTGCCAGCAGCGTAGACGGCAGGTCCTACGAGCAGTACTTC
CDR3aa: CASSVDGRSYEQYF

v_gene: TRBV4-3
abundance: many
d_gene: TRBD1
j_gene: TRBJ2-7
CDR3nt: TGCGCCAGCAGCCAAGGAAGGGACAGCCCCTACGAGCAGTACTTC
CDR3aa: CASSQGRDSPYEQYF

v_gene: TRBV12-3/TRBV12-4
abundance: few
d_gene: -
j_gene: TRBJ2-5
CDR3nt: TGTGCCAGCAGTTTACCCGGGTTACAGACCCAGTACTTC
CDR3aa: CASSLPGLQTQYF